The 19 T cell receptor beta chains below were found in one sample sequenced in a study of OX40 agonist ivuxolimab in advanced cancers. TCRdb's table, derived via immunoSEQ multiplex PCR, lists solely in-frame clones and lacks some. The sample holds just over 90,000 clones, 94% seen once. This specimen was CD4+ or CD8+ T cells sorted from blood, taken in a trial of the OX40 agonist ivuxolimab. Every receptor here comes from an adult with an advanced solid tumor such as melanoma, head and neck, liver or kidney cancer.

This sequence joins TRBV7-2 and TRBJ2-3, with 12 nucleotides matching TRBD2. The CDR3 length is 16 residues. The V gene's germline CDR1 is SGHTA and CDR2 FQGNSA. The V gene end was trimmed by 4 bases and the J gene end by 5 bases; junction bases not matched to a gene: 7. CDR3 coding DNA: TGTGCCAGCAGCTCCCTAGCGGGGGGGCGGATAGATACGCAGTATTTT. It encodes CASSSLAGGRIDTQYF.

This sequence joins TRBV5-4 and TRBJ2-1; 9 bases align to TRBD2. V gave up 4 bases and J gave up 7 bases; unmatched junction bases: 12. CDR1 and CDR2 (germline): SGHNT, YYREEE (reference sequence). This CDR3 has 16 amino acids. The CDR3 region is CASSPEVAGGRNEQFF. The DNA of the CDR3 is TGTGCCAGCAGCCCCGAAGTTGCGGGAGGGCGGAATGAGCAGTTCTTC.

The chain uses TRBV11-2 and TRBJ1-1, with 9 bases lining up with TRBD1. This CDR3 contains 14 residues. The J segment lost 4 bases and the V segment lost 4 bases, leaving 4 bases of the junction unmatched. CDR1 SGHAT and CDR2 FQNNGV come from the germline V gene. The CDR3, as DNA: TGTGCCAGCAGCTCTACAGGGGGCCTCACTGAAGCTTTCTTT. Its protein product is CASSSTGGLTEAFF.

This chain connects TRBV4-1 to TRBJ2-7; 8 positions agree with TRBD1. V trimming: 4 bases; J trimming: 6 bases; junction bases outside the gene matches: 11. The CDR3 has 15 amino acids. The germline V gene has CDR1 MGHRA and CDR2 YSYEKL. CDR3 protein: CASSRLTGESREQYF. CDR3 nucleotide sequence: TGCGCCAGCAGCCGGCTGACAGGGGAGTCCCGCGAGCAGTACTTC.

The CDR3 sequence is CAISGVLRTEKTNEQFF. The CDR3 DNA reads TGTGCCATCAGTGGGGTGTTAAGGACAGAAAAAACCAATGAGCAGTTCTTC. The V and J genes are TRBV10-3 and TRBJ2-1, with TRBD1 as a possible D gene (6 bases). This CDR3 contains 17 residues. Germline CDR1 reads ENHRY; CDR2 reads SYGVKD. The V end was cut by 4 bases, the J end by 6 bases, with 22 bases between.

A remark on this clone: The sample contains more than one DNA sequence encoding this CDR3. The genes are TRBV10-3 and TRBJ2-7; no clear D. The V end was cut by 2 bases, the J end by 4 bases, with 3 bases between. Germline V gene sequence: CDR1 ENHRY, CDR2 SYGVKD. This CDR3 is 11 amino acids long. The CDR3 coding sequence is TGTGCCATCAGTGAGAATTACGAGCAGTACTTC. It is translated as CAISENYEQYF.

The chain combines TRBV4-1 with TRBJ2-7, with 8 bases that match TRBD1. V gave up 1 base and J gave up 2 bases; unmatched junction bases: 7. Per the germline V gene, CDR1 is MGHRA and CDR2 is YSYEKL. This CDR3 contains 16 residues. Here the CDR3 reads CASSQVDRVPAYEQYF. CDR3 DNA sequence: TGCGCCAGCAGCCAAGTGGACAGGGTTCCGGCCTACGAGCAGTACTTC.

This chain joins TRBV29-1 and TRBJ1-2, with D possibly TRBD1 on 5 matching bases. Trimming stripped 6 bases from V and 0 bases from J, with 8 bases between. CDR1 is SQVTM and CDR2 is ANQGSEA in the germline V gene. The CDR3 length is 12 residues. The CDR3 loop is CSVETANYGYTF. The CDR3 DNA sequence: TGCAGCGTGGAGACAGCTAACTATGGCTACACCTTC.

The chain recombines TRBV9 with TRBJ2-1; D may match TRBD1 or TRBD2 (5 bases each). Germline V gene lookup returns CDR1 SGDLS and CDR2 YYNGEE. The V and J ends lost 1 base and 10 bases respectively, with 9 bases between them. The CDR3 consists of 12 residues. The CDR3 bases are TGTGCCAGCAGCGTACGGGGACGGGAGCAGTTCTTC. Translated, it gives CASSVRGREQFF.

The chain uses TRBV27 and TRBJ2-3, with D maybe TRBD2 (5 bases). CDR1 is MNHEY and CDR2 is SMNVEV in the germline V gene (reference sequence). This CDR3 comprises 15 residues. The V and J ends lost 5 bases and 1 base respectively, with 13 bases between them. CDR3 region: CASSILLGRTDTQYF. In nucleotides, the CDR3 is TGTGCCAGCAGTATTTTACTAGGGCGCACAGATACGCAGTATTTT.

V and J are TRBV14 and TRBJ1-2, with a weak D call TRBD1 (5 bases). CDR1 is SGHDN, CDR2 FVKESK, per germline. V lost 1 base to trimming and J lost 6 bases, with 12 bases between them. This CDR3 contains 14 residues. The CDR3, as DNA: TGTGCCAGCAGCCAAGTTTTTGGGGGTGATGGCTACACCTTC. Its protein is CASSQVFGGDGYTF.

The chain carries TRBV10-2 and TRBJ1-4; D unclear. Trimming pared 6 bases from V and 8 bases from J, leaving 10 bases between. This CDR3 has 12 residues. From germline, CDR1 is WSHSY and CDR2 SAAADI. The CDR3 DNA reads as TGCGCCAGCAGCGCCGGCGGGGAAAAACTGTTTTTT. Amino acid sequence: CASSAGGEKLFF.

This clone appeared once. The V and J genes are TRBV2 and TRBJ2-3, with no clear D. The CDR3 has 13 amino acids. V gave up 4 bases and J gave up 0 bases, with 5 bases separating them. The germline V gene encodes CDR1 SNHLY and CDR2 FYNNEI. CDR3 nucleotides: TGTGCCAGCAGTGGTAGTAGCACAGATACGCAGTATTTT. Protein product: CASSGSSTDTQYF.

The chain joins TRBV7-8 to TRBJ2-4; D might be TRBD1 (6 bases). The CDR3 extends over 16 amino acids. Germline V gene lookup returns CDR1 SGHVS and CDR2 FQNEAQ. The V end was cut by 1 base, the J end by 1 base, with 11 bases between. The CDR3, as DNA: TGTGCCAGCAGCTTAGGGGGGCGCGGGGCCAAAAACATTCAGTACTTC. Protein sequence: CASSLGGRGAKNIQYF.

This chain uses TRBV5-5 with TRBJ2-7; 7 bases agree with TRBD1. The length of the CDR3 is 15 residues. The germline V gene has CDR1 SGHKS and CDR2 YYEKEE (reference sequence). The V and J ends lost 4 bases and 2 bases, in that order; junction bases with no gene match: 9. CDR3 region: CASSGETGTAYEQYF. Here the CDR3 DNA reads TGTGCCAGCAGCGGTGAAACAGGGACAGCCTACGAGCAGTACTTC.

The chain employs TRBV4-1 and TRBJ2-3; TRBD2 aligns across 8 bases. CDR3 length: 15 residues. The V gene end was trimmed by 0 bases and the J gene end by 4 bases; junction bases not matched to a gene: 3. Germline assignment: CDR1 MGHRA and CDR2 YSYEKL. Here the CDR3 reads CASSQESGRADTQYF. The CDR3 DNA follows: TGCGCCAGCAGCCAAGAGAGCGGGAGAGCAGATACGCAGTATTTT.

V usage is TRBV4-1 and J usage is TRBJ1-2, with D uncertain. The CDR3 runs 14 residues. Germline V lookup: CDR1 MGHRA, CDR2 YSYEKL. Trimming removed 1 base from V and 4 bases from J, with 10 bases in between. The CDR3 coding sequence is TGCGCCAGCAGCCAAGCCGGGGTCGGCTATGGCTACACCTTC. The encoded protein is CASSQAGVGYGYTF.

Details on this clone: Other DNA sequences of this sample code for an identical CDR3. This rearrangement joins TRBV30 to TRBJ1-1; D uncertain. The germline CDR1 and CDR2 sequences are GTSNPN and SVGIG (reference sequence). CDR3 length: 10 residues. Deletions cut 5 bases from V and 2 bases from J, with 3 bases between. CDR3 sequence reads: CAWGNTEAFF. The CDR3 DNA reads TGTGCCTGGGGTAACACTGAAGCTTTCTTT.

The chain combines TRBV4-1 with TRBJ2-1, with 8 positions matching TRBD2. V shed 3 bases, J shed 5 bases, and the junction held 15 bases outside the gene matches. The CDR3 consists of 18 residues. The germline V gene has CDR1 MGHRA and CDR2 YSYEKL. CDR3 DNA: TGCGCCAGCAGCCACTACCCCGCGGATAGCGGGGCCCACAATGAGCAGTTCTTC. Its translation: CASSHYPADSGAHNEQFF.